This T cell receptor beta chain was identified in a study of blood T cells in healthy people across ages. Study outcomes and limitations: Per million T cells, TCR beta diversity dropped roughly linearly as age increased.

A second PCR, run for roughly 7 to 11 cycles, used a sample-barcoded 5' primer plus a J-beta primer mix. The authors tagged each cDNA molecule using a template-switch adaptor with 12 random nucleotides. TCRdb reprocessed the 5' RACE reads via MiXCR and lists one record per CDR3 protein. The sample has approximately 900,000 distinct CDR3 sequences; approximately 49% are singletons. As regards this clonotype: Its antigen is not known.

The CDR3 runs to 16 residues. Germline CDR1 is SGHKS and CDR2 is YYEKEE (reference sequence). Trimming took 0 bases from V and 6 from J, leaving 16 bases between them. The rearrangement joins TRBV5-5 to TRBJ1-5; a possible D gene is TRBD1 (6 bases). Sequenced: blood. The sequence was collected from a man younger than 45 in good health. CDR3 loop: CASSLGLTGLSQPQHF. For the CDR3, the DNA is TGTGCCAGCAGCTTGGGACTAACAGGGTTGAGTCAGCCCCAGCATTTT.